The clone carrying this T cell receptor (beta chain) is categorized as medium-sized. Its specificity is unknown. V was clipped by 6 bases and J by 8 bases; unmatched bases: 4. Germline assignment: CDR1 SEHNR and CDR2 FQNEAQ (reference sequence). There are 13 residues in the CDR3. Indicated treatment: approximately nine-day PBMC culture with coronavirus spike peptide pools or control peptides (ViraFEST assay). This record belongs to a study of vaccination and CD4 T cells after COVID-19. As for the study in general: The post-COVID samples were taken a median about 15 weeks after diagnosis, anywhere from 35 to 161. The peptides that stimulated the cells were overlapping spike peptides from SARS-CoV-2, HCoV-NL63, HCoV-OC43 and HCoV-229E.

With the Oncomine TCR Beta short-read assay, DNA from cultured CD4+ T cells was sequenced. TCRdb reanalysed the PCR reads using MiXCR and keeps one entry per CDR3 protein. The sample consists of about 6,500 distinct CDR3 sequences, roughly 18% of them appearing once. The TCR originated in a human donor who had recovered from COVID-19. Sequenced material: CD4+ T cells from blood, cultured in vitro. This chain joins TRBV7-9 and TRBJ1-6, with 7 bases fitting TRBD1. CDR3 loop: CASSWDRDSPLHF. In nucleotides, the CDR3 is TGTGCCAGCAGTTGGGACAGAGATTCACCCCTCCACTTT. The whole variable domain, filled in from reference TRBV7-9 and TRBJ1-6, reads DTGVSQNPRHKITKRGQNVTFRCDPISEHNRLYWYRQTLGQGPEFLTYFQNEAQLEKSRLLSDRFSAERPKGSFSTLEIQRTEQGDSAMYLCASSWDRDSPLHFGNGTRLTVT.